The 10 T cell receptor beta chains below come from one sample, sequenced in a study of T-cell memory formation after mild COVID-19 (dated by TCRdb to about 2021). The method was 5' RACE. The data were produced on an Illumina NovaSeq 6000. The raw public reads went through TCRdb reprocessing: fastp at Q25, MiXCR clone calling, in-frame beta chains kept. Here each entry gathers all rows of one CDR3 protein and keeps the most common genes and DNA. For this sample the table gives some 190,000 distinct CDR3 sequences, of which roughly 18% were detected only once. The ten biggest clones cover 2% to 3% of the sample. Sequenced: PBMCs or a T cell subset sorted from them (not recorded which). These receptors were collected from an adult woman who had mild COVID-19 (a few samples of this study predate the infection). The sample titles of this study are shuffled in the database, so cell type and time point are left out; the donor was told from shared clones.

This clonotype was counted a few times. The V and J genes are TRBV20-1 and TRBJ2-1; TRBD2 aligns across 11 bases. The CDR3 is 15 residues long. Germline V gene lookup returns CDR1 DFQATT and CDR2 SNEGSKA (reference sequence). V lost 6 bases and J lost 9; bases outside the gene matches: 13. The CDR3 here is CSAIRTSGYRGEQFF. The CDR3 DNA sequence: TGCAGTGCGATCCGGACTAGCGGGTACCGAGGTGAGCAGTTCTTC.

This chain joins TRBV29-1 and TRBJ1-2; no definite D call. The CDR3 consists of 14 residues. Germline loops: CDR1 SQVTM, CDR2 ANQGSEA. Trimming left V 3 bases short and J 4 bases short, with 15 bases between. The CDR3 loop reads CSVDLLGVPYGYTF. Here the CDR3 DNA reads TGCAGCGTTGATCTTCTTGGGGTGCCCTATGGCTACACCTTC. Combining the CDR3 with reference TRBV29-1 and TRBJ1-2 gives the whole variable domain SAVISQKPSRDICQRGTSLTIQCQVDSQVTMMFWYRQQPGQSLTLIATANQGSEATYESGFVIDKFPISRPNLTFSTLTVSNMSPEDSSIYLCSVDLLGVPYGYTFGSGTRLTVV.

This clonotype was found a few times. This chain links TRBV5-6 with TRBJ2-1; the D gene is possibly TRBD2 (6 bases). Trimming removed 0 bases from V and 5 bases from J, with 12 bases in between. The germline V gene has CDR1 SGHDT and CDR2 YYEEEE. CDR3 length equals 15 residues. CDR3 sequence (DNA): TGTGCCAGCAGCTTGGGTGCGCGGGGTCACAATGAGCAGTTCTTC. The encoded protein is CASSLGARGHNEQFF.

This clonotype was observed a handful of times. The rearrangement joins TRBV7-2 to TRBJ2-1; D unclear. The germline V gene encodes CDR1 SGHTA and CDR2 FQGNSA. The CDR3 totals 15 residues. Trimming cost V 1 base and J 2 bases, with 9 bases left between them. The CDR3 nucleotides read TGTGCCAGCAGCTTAGAGCACGGGCCCTACAATGAGCAGTTCTTC. Translating it yields CASSLEHGPYNEQFF.

This clonotype was seen a handful of times. This chain's CDR3 is CASSSGLGDEQYF. The CDR3 region has the DNA TGTGCCAGCAGCTCGGGACTAGGTGACGAGCAGTACTTC. The rearrangement joins TRBV7-8 to TRBJ2-7; the match to TRBD2 covers 8 bases. Germline V lookup: CDR1 SGHVS, CDR2 FQNEAQ. With V trimmed by 4 bases and J by 5 bases, 4 bases remained unmatched. The CDR3 length is 13 residues.

This sequence joins TRBV29-1 and TRBJ2-1, with 13 bases that match TRBD2. After removal of 6 bases from V and 7 bases from J, the junction contained 6 bases not matched to a gene. CDR1 SQVTM and CDR2 ANQGSEA come from the germline V gene. The CDR3 spans 14 residues. The CDR3 bases are TGCAGCGTAACGACTAGCGGGAGGATGAATGAGCAGTTCTTC. As protein: CSVTTSGRMNEQFF.

The gene calls are TRBV7-6 and TRBJ2-7; 13 nucleotides agree with TRBD2. The germline gives CDR1 SGHVS, CDR2 FNYEAQ. The CDR3 has 14 residues. J lost 6 bases, V lost 4 bases, and 3 bases had no gene match. This CDR3 is CASSSGLAGFEQYF. For the CDR3, the DNA is TGTGCCAGCAGCTCGGGACTAGCGGGGTTCGAGCAGTACTTC.

The chain carries TRBV5-1 and TRBJ2-7; no definite D call. Germline loops: CDR1 SGHRS, CDR2 YFSETQ. This CDR3 is 13 amino acids long. The germline V and J ends were trimmed by 6 bases and 10 bases, with 20 bases remaining between them. This chain's CDR3 is CASTESNSQFQYF. CDR3 nucleotide sequence: TGCGCCAGCACGGAGTCAAATTCACAATTTCAGTACTTC.

This clonotype was seen only a few times. This chain links TRBV13 with TRBJ1-2; D gene ambiguous. Deletions cut 5 bases from V and 3 bases from J, with 19 bases between. Germline V gives CDR1 PRHDT, CDR2 FYEKMQ (reference sequence). The CDR3 has 16 amino acids. This chain's CDR3 is CASSEPGSEVYYGYTF. The CDR3 DNA sequence: TGTGCCAGCAGCGAGCCCGGCTCGGAAGTGTACTATGGCTACACCTTC.

The chain combines TRBV20-1 with TRBJ1-6; the D gene is possibly TRBD1 (5 bases). The CDR3 is 16 residues long. Looked up from germline, CDR1 is DFQATT and CDR2 is SNEGSKA (reference sequence). Trimming cost V 5 bases and J 0 bases, with 14 bases left between them. The CDR3 DNA sequence: TGCAGTGCTGGGGGGGGGATGAGCTCCTATAATTCACCCCTCCACTTT. It yields the protein CSAGGGMSSYNSPLHF.